The 17 T cell receptor beta chains given below trace back to one sample, sequenced in a study of cytomegalovirus exposure and HLA in healthy donors. PCR primers comprised 60 Vbeta and 13 Jbeta primers. Data came from immunoSEQ multiplex PCR; TCRdb stores just in-frame clones and leaves some out. Altogether 110,000 to 150,000 clones are present, 75% to 80% being singletons, with the ten largest covering about 1.7%. The sample comprised PBMCs. All receptors come from a female donor in good health and CMV-seronegative.

This clone was seen a handful of times. The rearrangement uses TRBV11-2 and TRBJ2-5; TRBD2 aligns across 14 bases. This CDR3 has 17 amino acids. Germline-derived CDR1 and CDR2 are SGHAT and FQNNGV. Trimming at V came to 5 bases and at J to 4 bases, leaving 9 bases not matched to a gene. The CDR3 spells CASSPTRLAGGGETQYF. The CDR3, as DNA: TGTGCCAGCAGCCCTACCCGACTAGCGGGAGGGGGAGAGACCCAGTACTTC.

The V call is TRBV2, the J call TRBJ2-7; D unclear. Germline V gene data show CDR1 as SNHLY and CDR2 as FYNNEI. V was clipped by 7 bases and J by 2 bases, with 18 bases between them. This CDR3 region has 15 residues. CDR3 protein: CASTEVASTAYEQYF. CDR3 bases: TGTGCCAGCACAGAGGTAGCCTCTACTGCCTACGAGCAGTACTTC. Complete variable domain (other parts from reference TRBV2 and TRBJ2-7): EPEVTQTPSHQVTQMGQEVILRCVPISNHLYFYWYRQILGQKVEFLVSFYNNEISEKSEIFDDQFSVERPDGSNFTLKIRSTKLEDSAMYFCASTEVASTAYEQYFGPGTRLTVT.

There are a few counts of this clone. V and J are TRBV6-1 and TRBJ1-5; 9 nucleotides line up with TRBD1. Germline V gene data show CDR1 as MNHNS and CDR2 as SASEGT. This CDR3 is built from 16 residues. J gave up 5 bases and V 4 bases, and 9 bases lay outside the gene matches. CDR3 protein: CASSAPTTGGDQPQHF. DNA of the CDR3: TGTGCCAGCAGTGCACCCACGACAGGGGGAGATCAGCCCCAGCATTTT.

The chain has TRBV11-3 and TRBJ2-1, with 8 positions matching TRBD1. This CDR3 is built from 15 residues. CDR1 is SGHNT and CDR2 is YENEEA in the germline V gene. J lost 5 bases, V lost 3 bases, and 6 bases had no gene match. The CDR3 nucleotides read TGTGCCAGCAGCTTGGTCCGGGGACAGGACAATGAGCAGTTCTTC. Protein: CASSLVRGQDNEQFF.

This rearrangement joins TRBV6-1 to TRBJ1-2; 7 bases fit TRBD1. Germline V CDR1 and CDR2: MNHNS, SASEGT. This CDR3 has 13 residues. J was trimmed by 4 bases and V by 10 bases; bases with no gene match: 9. CDR3: CATTQGGSYGYTF. CDR3 in DNA: TGTGCCACCACCCAGGGGGGTAGCTATGGCTACACCTTC.

The chain's CDR3 is CASSLAHRGSLSHGYTF. In nucleotides, the CDR3 is TGTGCCAGCAGTTTAGCACACAGGGGGAGTCTATCCCATGGCTACACCTTC. This chain connects TRBV27 to TRBJ1-2; 8 nucleotides agree with TRBD1. Per germline, CDR1 MNHEY and CDR2 SMNVEV (reference sequence). Trimming removed 2 bases from V and 6 bases from J; junction bases left unmatched: 14. The CDR3 is made up of 17 amino acids.

This clone was picked up one time. V and J are TRBV7-9 and TRBJ2-7; D remains ambiguous. Trimming took 2 bases from V and 5 from J, leaving 4 bases between them. CDR1 is SEHNR and CDR2 is FQNEAQ in the germline V gene (reference sequence). The CDR3 sequence is 11 residues long. CDR3 in amino acids: CASSLRDEQYF. DNA for the CDR3: TGTGCCAGCAGCTTAAGAGACGAGCAGTACTTC.

The chain carries TRBV6-1 and TRBJ2-4; 9 bases are a match to TRBD1. Germline assignment: CDR1 MNHNS and CDR2 SASEGT. CDR3 length equals 16 residues. Unmatched junction bases numbered 3, after V lost 1 base and J lost 2 bases. CDR3 nucleotides: TGTGCCAGCAGTGAAGGGACAGGGGTCTCCAAAAACATTCAGTACTTC. Translation gives CASSEGTGVSKNIQYF.

As regards this clone: At one boundary the junction diverges from the germline segment, which might be a read error. The J gene is TRBJ1-1, the V gene TRBV5-1, with 7 bases identical to TRBD1. The CDR3 covers 16 residues. In germline, CDR1 is SGHRS, CDR2 YFSETQ. The CDR3 region has the DNA TGCGCCAGCAGCTTGGCCAGGGGGAGCATGAACGCTGAAGCTTTCTTT. It codes for CASSLARGSMNAEAFF.

CDR3 residues: CASSLGGASSSYNEQFF. The CDR3 nucleotides read TGTGCCAGCAGCTTAGGGGGGGCGTCGAGCTCCTACAATGAGCAGTTCTTC. The chain has TRBV7-3 and TRBJ2-1; possible D gene TRBD2, 7 bases. Germline V CDR1 and CDR2: SGHTA, FQGTGA. The CDR3 has 17 amino acids. V gave up 2 bases and J gave up 0 bases, with 14 bases separating them.

The rearrangement links TRBV7-9 to TRBJ1-2; 8 nucleotides align to TRBD1. This CDR3 region has 17 residues. V lost 5 bases, J lost 4 bases, and 15 bases stayed unmatched. Looked up from germline, CDR1 is SEHNR and CDR2 is FQNEAQ (reference sequence). The CDR3 DNA reads as TGTGCCAGCAGCCAGCCCACAGGGACAGGCCAAATCTATGGCTACACCTTC. It codes for CASSQPTGTGQIYGYTF.

V and J are TRBV28 and TRBJ2-1; 10 positions match TRBD2. Per the germline V gene, CDR1 is MDHEN and CDR2 is SYDVKM. This CDR3 spans 15 amino acids. Trimming at V came to 4 bases and at J to 6 bases, leaving 6 bases not matched to a gene. CDR3 in DNA: TGTGCCAGCAGTTCAAGCGGGAGGGCCCTCAATGAGCAGTTCTTC. Protein: CASSSSGRALNEQFF.

The genes are TRBV6-5 and TRBJ1-1; a weak D match, TRBD1 (6 bases). From germline, CDR1 is MNHEY and CDR2 SVGAGI. CDR3 length: 12 residues. Trimming removed 5 bases from V and 3 bases from J, with 7 bases in between. The CDR3 region is CASSQGYTEAFF. CDR3 DNA: TGTGCCAGCAGTCAGGGGTACACTGAAGCTTTCTTT.

V gene TRBV10-3 combines with J gene TRBJ1-2; D is unresolved. Trimming took off 0 bases at V and 3 bases at J, with 17 bases between the two ends. CDR3 size: 17 residues. Germline loops: CDR1 ENHRY, CDR2 SYGVKD. CDR3 sequence: CAISESTTQPADYGYTF. The CDR3 nucleotides read TGTGCCATCAGTGAGTCGACCACCCAACCGGCGGACTATGGCTACACCTTC.

V and J are TRBV15 and TRBJ1-6; perhaps TRBD1 as D (5 bases). The V end lost 0 bases, the J end lost 10 bases, and 16 bases lay between the germline ends. Germline V gives CDR1 LNHNV, CDR2 YYDKDF (reference sequence). This CDR3 has 16 residues. The CDR3 sequence: CATSRDPGEERSPLHF. CDR3 nucleotide sequence: TGTGCCACCAGCAGAGATCCGGGGGAAGAGAGATCACCCCTCCACTTT.

The chain carries TRBV28 and TRBJ2-7; 10 bases fit TRBD2. Germline CDR1 and CDR2: MDHEN and SYDVKM. This CDR3 has 14 residues. The V gene end was trimmed by 3 bases and the J gene end by 4 bases; junction bases not matched to a gene: 3. The CDR3 sequence: CASSFPAGGYEQYF. The CDR3 nucleotides are TGTGCCAGCAGTTTCCCAGCGGGAGGGTACGAGCAGTACTTC.

The V and J genes are TRBV10-1 and TRBJ1-2; 8 positions agree with TRBD1. V was pared by 10 bases and J by 3 bases, with 7 bases of the junction left unmatched. The CDR3 length is 13 residues. In germline, CDR1 is WNHNN, CDR2 SYGVQD (reference sequence). CDR3 residues: CATESDRDYGYTF. The CDR3 nucleotides read TGCGCCACCGAATCGGACAGGGACTATGGCTACACCTTC.